Detailed here is one TCR beta chain. This sample stems from a study of regulatory T cells in long-lasting Graves disease. Study context: Antithyroid drug use was under 3 months in newly diagnosed Graves' patients.

CDR3 length: 16 amino acids. V gave up 4 bases and J gave up 0 bases, with 12 bases separating them. Germline V gene sequence: CDR1 LGHNA, CDR2 YNFKEQ. Building of the TCR beta libraries involved iRepertoire HTBI primers and Arm-PCR of CDR3 regions. TCRdb processed the multiplex PCR reads anew with MiXCR; each CDR3 protein has one entry. The data hold 350,000 to 500,000 distinct CDR3 sequences, with less than 20% observed a single time. This sample's time point: newly diagnosed GD, antithyroid drugs for less than 3 months. PBMC RNA served as the TCR library source. The same specimen was also included in a second study, on T cells in Graves' hyperthyroidism and ophthalmopathy. Per that paper: HTBI primers were employed in a first-round RT-PCR of the TCR CDR3.

The source is a woman under 30 with Graves disease. The chain is built from TRBV4-2 and TRBJ2-2; D is possibly TRBD1 (5 bases). The source material was peripheral blood mononuclear cells (PBMCs), sampled at new diagnosis, from a patient treated with antithyroid drugs. The CDR3 protein is CASSPSGHANTGELFF. CDR3 sequence (DNA): TGTGCCAGCAGCCCAAGTGGACACGCGAACACCGGGGAGCTGTTTTTT.